These 32 T cell receptor beta chains originate from one sample sequenced in a study of CD8 T cells in ankylosing spondylitis. General observations from the study: For ankylosing spondylitis blood, a TCR beta motif of 7 or 8 highly homologous variants appeared characteristic.

TCRdb passed the 5' RACE reads through MiXCR, listing each CDR3 protein once. In the table there are more than 500,000 distinct CDR3 sequences, 5.3% of which are singletons. These receptors' targets are unknown. The sequenced sample consisted of blood, either unsorted or a sorted T cell fraction (not recorded which). The receptors were sampled from a male donor with ankylosing spondylitis.

This clonotype came up many times. The V gene is TRBV6-1, the J gene TRBJ1-5; the D gene is possibly TRBD1 (6 bases). Germline CDR1 reads MNHNS; CDR2 reads SASEGT. This CDR3 is built from 16 residues. Deletions cut 5 bases from V and 0 bases from J, with 14 bases between. DNA of the CDR3: TGTGCCAGCAGTATGGTCAACAGGGCTAGCAATCAGCCCCAGCATTTT. Protein: CASSMVNRASNQPQHF.

This clonotype was detected many times. The genes are TRBV12-3 or TRBV12-4 and TRBJ1-2; TRBD1 is a possible D gene (5 bases). The ends were cut back, 5 bases at V and 2 bases at J, with 12 bases in the middle. The CDR3 sequence is 14 residues long. CDR3 nucleotides: TGTGCCAGCAGTAAGGGGCACACCAACTATGGCTACACCTTC. This sequence encodes CASSKGHTNYGYTF.

In its sample, this clonotype was seen a few times. This chain links TRBV12-3 or TRBV12-4 with TRBJ2-1, with 11 bases matching TRBD2. The trim removed 6 bases at V and 7 bases at J, leaving 14 bases unmatched. CDR3 length equals 17 residues. This CDR3 reads CASSPPGLAERKNEQFF. Here the CDR3 DNA reads TGTGCCAGCAGCCCCCCGGGACTAGCGGAAAGGAAGAATGAGCAGTTCTTC.

This clonotype was counted ten times or more. The V call is TRBV29-1, the J call TRBJ2-7; TRBD1 is a possible D gene (5 bases). The CDR3 length is 14 residues. V was cut by 5 bases and J by 0 bases, with 14 bases left in between. CDR1 SQVTM and CDR2 ANQGSEA come from the germline V gene. CDR3 sequence reads: CSVSDRLPSYEQYF. Written as DNA, the CDR3 is TGCAGCGTTTCTGACAGATTACCCTCCTACGAGCAGTACTTC.

As concerns this clonotype: A much bigger clone sits one base away, suggesting this may be a read error. The chain combines TRBV5-5 with TRBJ2-3; D is ambiguous. Germline V gene lookup returns CDR1 SGHKS and CDR2 YYEKEE (reference sequence). The CDR3 sequence is 14 residues long. The CDR3 reads CTSSYSMTGDTQYF. In DNA form, the CDR3 reads TGTACCAGCAGCTACAGTATGACGGGTGATACGCAGTATTTT.

This clonotype was counted many times. The V and J genes are TRBV5-1 and TRBJ1-6, with unresolved D. The germline CDR1 and CDR2 sequences are SGHRS and YFSETQ. The CDR3 loop spans 18 amino acids. Trimming removed 1 base from V and 0 bases from J, with 14 bases in between. CDR3 DNA: TGCGCCAGCAGCTTGTACAGCAGCCCTAGCTCCTATAATTCACCCCTCCACTTT. Translated, it gives CASSLYSSPSSYNSPLHF.

This clonotype showed up many times. The chain employs TRBV3-1 and TRBJ1-1; D remains unclear. The CDR3 is made up of 15 amino acids. Germline loops: CDR1 LGHDT, CDR2 YNNKEL (reference sequence). Trimming removed 1 base at V and 10 bases at J, with 19 bases between. CDR3 nucleotide sequence: TGTGCCAGCAGCCAAGGATCCCAAGAGGTGGTTGTAGCTTTCTTT. It encodes CASSQGSQEVVVAFF. Together with reference TRBV3-1 and TRBJ1-1, the CDR3 gives the full variable domain: DTAVSQTPKYLVTQMGNDKSIKCEQNLGHDTMYWYKQDSKKFLKIMFSYNNKELIINETVPNRFSPKSPDKAHLNLHINSLELGDSAVYFCASSQGSQEVVVAFFGQGTRLTVV.

This clonotype showed up just a few times. J is TRBJ2-7 and V is TRBV5-1; D possibly corresponds to TRBD2 (6 bases). Looked up from germline, CDR1 is SGHRS and CDR2 is YFSETQ. V lost 4 bases to trimming and J lost 5 bases, with 13 bases between them. The CDR3 is 13 amino acids. CDR3 sequence: CASSRGPGDEQYF. DNA of the CDR3: TGCGCCAGCAGCAGGGGACCGGGGGACGAGCAGTACTTC.

The table lists this clonotype with a few counts. DNA for the CDR3: TGCAGTGCTAGAGGCGGGGGGCCGGGGGAGACCCAGTACTTC. Translated: CSARGGGPGETQYF. The chain employs TRBV20-1 and TRBJ2-5, with 8 bases identical to TRBD2. V gave up 1 base and J gave up 5 bases; unmatched junction bases: 6. From germline, CDR1 is DFQATT and CDR2 SNEGSKA (reference sequence). This CDR3 is built from 14 residues.

At least ten counts were recorded for this clonotype. The chain joins TRBV6-1 to TRBJ2-5; D unresolved. This CDR3 has 13 amino acids. V was shortened by 2 bases and J by 5 bases, with 9 bases between the two germline ends. Germline lookup yields CDR1 MNHNS and CDR2 SASEGT. CDR3 nucleotide sequence: TGTGCCAGCAGTGAAAAGGAAACGGAGACCCAGTACTTC. This translates into CASSEKETETQYF.

This clonotype occurred a few times. The rearrangement links TRBV4-3 to TRBJ2-1; unclear D gene. CDR3 length: 13 residues. V was pared by 5 bases and J by 5 bases, with 10 bases between. Germline values: CDR1 LGHNA, CDR2 YSLEER. The DNA for the CDR3 is TGCGCCAGCAGCACCGGACGCCACAATGAGCAGTTCTTC. Amino acid sequence: CASSTGRHNEQFF.

At least ten counts were recorded for this clonotype. The gene calls are TRBV7-9 and TRBJ1-1; D not resolved. V gave up 5 bases and J gave up 2 bases, with 9 bases separating them. CDR1 SEHNR and CDR2 FQNEAQ come from the germline V gene (reference sequence). This CDR3 contains 13 residues. DNA of the CDR3: TGTGCCAGCAGCGCGTACTTTAACACTGAAGCTTTCTTT. As protein: CASSAYFNTEAFF. Drawing the rest from reference TRBV7-9 and TRBJ1-1, the complete variable domain is DTGVSQNPRHKITKRGQNVTFRCDPISEHNRLYWYRQTLGQGPEFLTYFQNEAQLEKSRLLSDRFSAERPKGSFSTLEIQRTEQGDSAMYLCASSAYFNTEAFFGQGTRLTVV.

This clonotype was detected many times. This sequence joins TRBV5-1 and TRBJ1-2, with D possibly matching TRBD1 (5 bases). V dropped 2 bases and J dropped 2 bases, with 13 bases sitting between them. Germline CDR1 SGHRS, CDR2 YFSETQ. The CDR3 is 15 amino acids. The CDR3 here is CASSLSAGPNYGYTF. The CDR3 DNA follows: TGCGCCAGCAGCTTATCGGCAGGGCCGAACTATGGCTACACCTTC.

This clonotype was picked up many times. The chain's CDR3 is CATSRERDATYEQYF. The CDR3 region has the DNA TGTGCCACCAGCAGAGAGAGAGACGCCACCTACGAGCAGTACTTC. The chain recombines TRBV15 with TRBJ2-7; D unclear. This CDR3 region has 15 residues. Trimming removed 0 bases from V and 2 bases from J, with 11 bases in between. CDR1 is LNHNV and CDR2 is YYDKDF in the germline V gene (reference sequence).

This chain uses TRBV11-3 with TRBJ2-7, with 9 bases identical to TRBD2. The CDR3 runs to 15 residues. V was clipped by 5 bases and J by 1 base; unmatched bases: 6. The germline CDR1 and CDR2 sequences are SGHNT and YENEEA. The CDR3 bases are TGTGCCAGCAGCCGCGGGACTAGCAATTCCTACGAGCAGTACTTC. Amino acid sequence: CASSRGTSNSYEQYF.

This rearrangement joins TRBV6-2 or TRBV6-3 to TRBJ2-2; TRBD1 agrees at 7 bases. V lost 2 bases to trimming and J lost 4 bases; unmatched junction nucleotides: 4. The germline V gene encodes CDR1 MNHEY and CDR2 SVGEGT. There are 15 residues in the CDR3. CDR3 amino acids: CASSYGPGGTGELFF. The CDR3 bases are TGTGCCAGCAGTTACGGTCCAGGGGGCACCGGGGAGCTGTTTTTT.

At least ten counts were recorded for this clonotype. The V and J genes are TRBV20-1 and TRBJ2-3, with D possibly TRBD2 on 5 matching bases. There are 13 residues in the CDR3. Between the trimmed V and J ends, which lost 6 bases and 1 base, there was a span of 11 bases. CDR1 is DFQATT, CDR2 SNEGSKA, per germline (reference sequence). The CDR3 sequence is CSALRGGTDTQYF. The CDR3 DNA reads TGCAGTGCCCTCCGGGGTGGCACAGATACGCAGTATTTT.

This clonotype was observed at least ten times. J is TRBJ1-2 and V is TRBV5-1; D might be TRBD1 (5 bases). CDR1 SGHRS and CDR2 YFSETQ come from the germline V gene. The CDR3 is made up of 15 amino acids. V dropped 2 bases and J dropped 3 bases, with 14 bases sitting between them. DNA for the CDR3: TGCGCCAGCAGCTTATCAGACAGCTACTACTATGGCTACACCTTC. Translation gives CASSLSDSYYYGYTF.

This clonotype was detected ten times or more. The gene calls are TRBV20-1 and TRBJ2-7; perhaps TRBD2 as D (6 bases). Germline CDR1 DFQATT, CDR2 SNEGSKA (reference sequence). The germline V and J ends were trimmed by 5 bases and 6 bases, with 11 bases remaining between them. This CDR3 comprises 11 residues. In DNA form, the CDR3 reads TGCAGTGCTCTAAGGAGGGTCGAGCAGTACTTC. Protein sequence: CSALRRVEQYF.

Ten or more counts support this clonotype. The V and J genes are TRBV20-1 and TRBJ1-1, with a tentative D call TRBD1 (6 bases). CDR3 length equals 13 residues. Germline V gene sequence: CDR1 DFQATT, CDR2 SNEGSKA (reference sequence). Trimming cost V 6 bases and J 6 bases, with 17 bases left between them. CDR3 amino acids: CSARSGQIPEAFF. In DNA, the CDR3 is TGCAGTGCCCGATCCGGACAGATCCCTGAAGCTTTCTTT.

The CDR3 bases are TGTGCCAGCAGCTCTCACTCCAGGGGCCCTGCACCCGGGGAGCTGTTTTTT. This translates into CASSSHSRGPAPGELFF. V is TRBV5-5 and J is TRBJ2-2; the D gene is possibly TRBD1 (6 bases). Germline CDR1 SGHKS, CDR2 YYEKEE (reference sequence). CDR3 length equals 17 residues. V shed 3 bases and J shed 6 bases, with 21 bases lying between them.

V gene TRBV2 combines with J gene TRBJ2-7, with D maybe TRBD1 (5 bases). The CDR3 extends over 12 amino acids. CDR1 and CDR2 (germline): SNHLY, FYNNEI. V lost 7 bases and J 6 bases, leaving 13 bases between the germline ends. The CDR3 nucleotides are TGTGCCAGCACCCGCAGGGTATCCGAGCAGTACTTC. The encoded protein is CASTRRVSEQYF.

The chain carries TRBV10-3 and TRBJ2-5, with 10 bases matching TRBD1. The CDR3 length is 19 residues. The V and J ends lost 0 bases and 2 bases, in that order; junction bases with no gene match: 12. The germline gives CDR1 ENHRY, CDR2 SYGVKD. For the CDR3, the DNA is TGTGCCATCAGTGAGTCGGGGAGGACAGGGGGGCCTTCTCAAGAGACCCAGTACTTC. Translating gives CAISESGRTGGPSQETQYF.

This rearrangement joins TRBV29-1 to TRBJ2-1; no firm D call. CDR1 and CDR2 from the germline V gene are SQVTM and ANQGSEA. V lost 4 bases to trimming and J lost 3 bases, with 10 bases between them. This CDR3 spans 13 amino acids. The CDR3 reads CSVVGHLYNEQFF. CDR3 nucleotides: TGCAGCGTTGTGGGTCATCTCTACAATGAGCAGTTCTTC.

This clonotype was observed a handful of times. This chain links TRBV15 with TRBJ1-6, with 10 nucleotides matching TRBD1. V lost 5 bases to trimming and J lost 8 bases; unmatched junction nucleotides: 6. The CDR3 covers 15 residues. Germline assignment: CDR1 LNHNV and CDR2 YYDKDF (reference sequence). The CDR3 is CATSGATGGYSPLHF. As DNA, the CDR3 is TGTGCCACCAGCGGAGCGACAGGGGGCTATTCACCCCTCCACTTT. Full variable domain (remainder filled in from reference TRBV15 and TRBJ1-6): DAMVIQNPRYQVTQFGKPVTLSCSQTLNHNVMYWYQQKSSQAPKLLFHYYDKDFNNEADTPDNFQSRRPNTSFCFLDIRSPGLGDTAMYLCATSGATGGYSPLHFGNGTRLTVT.

Note on this clonotype: A much larger clone is a single base away; this may be a read error. This sequence joins TRBV3-1 and TRBJ1-1; 7 nucleotides align to TRBD1. In germline, CDR1 is LGHDT, CDR2 YNNKEL (reference sequence). The CDR3 spans 15 residues. CDR3 region: CVSSNDRAPQTEAFF. CDR3 nucleotides: TGTGTCAGCAGCAACGACAGGGCCCCACAAACTGAAGCTTTCTTT.

This chain links TRBV5-1 with TRBJ2-7; possibly TRBD1 or TRBD2 for D (5 bases each). Per the germline V gene, CDR1 is SGHRS and CDR2 is YFSETQ. The CDR3 is made up of 15 amino acids. V was trimmed by 4 bases and J by 1 base, leaving 15 bases between them. CDR3 nucleotides: TGCGCCAGCAGCCGGACGGCCTGGGGGTCCTACGAGCAGTACTTC. Protein: CASSRTAWGSYEQYF.

This clonotype was found many times. The chain has TRBV4-2 and TRBJ1-4; D perhaps matches TRBD1 (5 bases). The germline gives CDR1 LGHNA, CDR2 YNFKEQ. This CDR3 region has 13 residues. V lost 6 bases and J 8 bases, leaving 13 bases between the germline ends. CDR3 residues: CASRPPAGEKLFF. The CDR3 DNA reads TGTGCCAGCAGGCCCCCCGCAGGGGAAAAACTGTTTTTT.

This clonotype has at least ten counts. The chain uses TRBV7-2 and TRBJ1-1; D call uncertain. Per the germline V gene, CDR1 is SGHTA and CDR2 is FQGNSA. This CDR3 spans 14 amino acids. Trimming pared 3 bases from V and 2 bases from J, leaving 10 bases between. CDR3 sequence reads: CASSFRRANTEAFF. CDR3 sequence (DNA): TGTGCCAGCAGCTTCCGACGGGCTAACACTGAAGCTTTCTTT.

This clonotype occurred many times. V usage is TRBV29-1 and J usage is TRBJ1-2, with D unclear. Germline-derived CDR1 and CDR2 are SQVTM and ANQGSEA. The CDR3 sequence is 13 residues long. V was clipped by 3 bases and J by 5 bases, with 13 bases between them. CDR3 loop: CSVDTETEYGYTF. The CDR3 DNA follows: TGCAGCGTTGACACAGAGACGGAGTATGGCTACACCTTC. The variable domain in full, with the rest retrieved from reference TRBV29-1 and TRBJ1-2, is SAVISQKPSRDICQRGTSLTIQCQVDSQVTMMFWYRQQPGQSLTLIATANQGSEATYESGFVIDKFPISRPNLTFSTLTVSNMSPEDSSIYLCSVDTETEYGYTFGSGTRLTVV.

This clonotype came up many times. This chain joins TRBV6-1 and TRBJ1-2; a weak D match, TRBD1 (6 bases). The V gene lost 8 bases and the J gene lost 2 bases, with 12 bases spanning the gap. This CDR3 has 13 residues. The germline V gene has CDR1 MNHNS and CDR2 SASEGT. The CDR3 DNA is TGTGCCAGCCGCCCGACAGGAAACTATGGCTACACCTTC. Encoded protein: CASRPTGNYGYTF.

Remarks on this clonotype: A clone one base away is much larger, so this may be a read error. The chain has TRBV12-3 or TRBV12-4 and TRBJ2-7, with D possibly being TRBD2 (6 bases). The V and J ends lost 6 bases and 0 bases respectively, with 21 bases between them. The CDR3 covers 17 residues. The CDR3 sequence: CASSSGTGGNPSYEQYF. The CDR3 DNA follows: TGTGCCAGCAGCTCCGGGACTGGCGGAAACCCCTCCTACGAGCAGTACTTC.